Listed below are T cell receptor beta chains from one sample, sequenced in a study of blood T cell repertoires in COVID-19. Profiled with immunoSEQ multiplex PCR; TCRdb holds only in-frame clones, not every one. The repertoire holds over 250,000 clones, with over 80% as singletons. The sequencing sample was made of peripheral blood. Every receptor here comes from a woman in her forties or fifties with COVID-19, enrolled during active disease. The CDR3 runs from the conserved cysteine through the conserved F or W. The D gene is left open where the match is weak. Not every row has a clone size; where given, it reads once, few, many or a size class.

TRBJ2-1 | once | . | TRBV19 | CASSITLEDEQFF | TGTGCCAGTAGCATCACACTAGAGGATGAGCAGTTCTTC
TRBJ2-1 | once | . | TRBV7-2 | CASSFDQGLYNEQFF | TGTGCCAGCAGCTTCGATCAGGGTCTTTACAATGAGCAGTTCTTC
TRBJ1-1 | . | . | TRBV19 | CASSIPRGEAFF | TGTGCCAGTAGTATTCCGCGGGGAGAAGCTTTCTTT
TRBJ1-1 | . | . | TRBV12-3/TRBV12-4 | CASSLVLGIWAFF | TGTGCCAGCAGTTTAGTACTCGGGATTTGGGCTTTCTTT
TRBJ2-3 | . | . | TRBV12-2 | CASRLTPSGSSDTQYF | TGTGCAAGTCGCTTAACCCCGAGCGGGAGTTCAGATACGCAGTATTTT
TRBJ1-1 | . | . | TRBV12-3/TRBV12-4 | CASSSQMNTEAFF | TGTGCCAGCAGTTCCCAGATGAACACTGAAGCTTTCTTT
TRBJ1-6 | few | . | TRBV7-2 | CASSLLGQNNSPLHF | TGTGCCAGCAGCTTACTAGGACAGAATAATTCACCCCTCCACTTT
TRBJ1-1 | . | . | TRBV7-2 | CASRLYSPTLEAFF | TGTGCCAGCCGACTTTATTCGCCAACGCTCGAAGCTTTCTTT
TRBJ2-3 | . | TRBD1 | TRBV6-6 | CASRLGGQATDTQYF | TGTGCCAGCAGACTCGGAGGACAGGCCACAGATACGCAGTATTTT
TRBJ2-1 | . | . | TRBV6-5 | CASILAGGHEQFF | TGTGCCAGCATTCTGGCAGGAGGGCATGAGCAGTTCTTC
TRBJ2-2 | . | TRBD2 | TRBV7-8 | CASSSRPAGNANTGELFF | TGTGCCAGCAGCTCCCGACCAGCGGGGAACGCGAACACCGGGGAGCTGTTTTTT
TRBJ1-5 | . | . | TRBV19 | CASSKSVYSNQPQHF | TGTGCCAGTAGTAAGTCAGTTTATAGCAATCAGCCCCAGCATTTT
TRBJ2-3 | . | TRBD2 | TRBV5-1 | CASSQRSGTDTQYF | TGCGCCAGCAGCCAACGTAGCGGGACAGATACGCAGTATTTT
TRBJ1-1 | . | . | TRBV10-1 | CASSSYAGMNTEAFF | TGCGCCAGCAGCTCCTATGCGGGCATGAACACTGAAGCTTTCTTT
TRBJ2-7 | few | TRBD1 | TRBV6-2/TRBV6-3 | CASSYSVTGGDEQYF | TGTGCCAGCAGTTACTCCGTCACAGGGGGCGACGAGCAGTACTTC
TRBJ2-3 | . | TRBD2 | TRBV7-9 | CASSSGLAGVGDTQYF | TGTGCCAGCAGCTCGGGACTAGCGGGAGTTGGGGATACGCAGTATTTT
TRBJ1-2 | . | . | TRBV6-1 | CASSEAPDNYGYTF | TGTGCCAGCAGTGAAGCTCCAGATAACTATGGCTACACCTTC
TRBJ1-5 | . | . | TRBV27 | CASSPTGSNQPQHF | TGTGCCAGCAGCCCCACCGGTAGCAATCAGCCCCAGCATTTT
TRBJ1-1 | . | TRBD1 | TRBV5-5 | CASSLGLLYRGNTEAFF | TGTGCCAGCAGCTTGGGCCTACTATACAGGGGGAACACTGAAGCTTTCTTT
TRBJ2-1 | . | TRBD2 | TRBV6-2/TRBV6-3 | CASSSLGLDYNEQFF | TGTGCCAGCAGCTCCCTGGGACTAGATTACAATGAGCAGTTCTTC
TRBJ2-7 | . | . | TRBV19 | CASSIGTGFSYEQYF | TGTGCCAGTAGTATTGGAACGGGTTTCTCCTACGAGCAGTACTTC
TRBJ1-6 | . | . | TRBV15 | CATSREGDGNSPLHF | TGTGCCACCAGCAGAGAAGGTGACGGGAATTCACCCCTCCACTTT
TRBJ2-7 | once | . | TRBV4-2 | CASSQARLVRNYEQYF | TGTGCCAGCAGCCAAGCGCGTCTAGTTCGAAACTACGAGCAGTACTTC
TRBJ2-3 | . | . | TRBV21-1 | CASSKGSGRGTDTQYF | TGTGCCAGCAGCAAAGGGAGCGGGAGAGGAACAGATACGCAGTATTTT
TRBJ1-1 | . | . | TRBV6-1 | CASSEGWGGPVNTEAFF | TGTGCCAGCAGTGAAGGGTGGGGGGGGCCCGTGAACACTGAAGCTTTCTTT
TRBJ1-5 | . | . | TRBV27 | CASKGGEGQPQHF | TGTGCCAGCAAGGGGGGGGAGGGGCAGCCCCAGCATTTT
TRBJ1-1 | once | TRBD1 | TRBV11-2 | CASSATGVGTEAFF | TGTGCCAGCAGCGCGACAGGGGTGGGCACTGAAGCTTTCTTT
TRBJ2-2 | . | . | TRBV11-3 | CASSLVNTGELFF | TGTGCCAGCAGCTTAGTAAACACCGGGGAGCTGTTTTTT
TRBJ1-6 | . | . | TRBV5-6 | CASSLGWRDGGSPLHF | TGTGCCAGCAGCTTGGGCTGGAGGGACGGAGGGTCACCCCTCCACTTT
TRBJ2-3 | . | . | TRBV9 | CASSGTLTDTQYF | TGTGCCAGCAGCGGAACTCTCACAGATACGCAGTATTTT
TRBJ2-2 | . | TRBD1 | TRBV7-3 | CASSLTRQGHYGELFF | TGTGCCAGCAGCTTAACCCGACAGGGACACTACGGGGAGCTGTTTTTT
TRBJ1-2 | . | . | TRBV4-3 | CASSQDGYGYTF | TGCGCCAGCAGCCAAGACGGGTACGGCTACACCTTC
TRBJ1-1 | . | . | TRBV11-3 | CASSVPGGYTEAFF | TGTGCCAGCAGCGTCCCCGGGGGTTACACTGAAGCTTTCTTT
TRBJ1-4 | . | TRBD1 | TRBV11-2 | CASSFDRETATNEKLFF | TGTGCCAGCAGCTTCGACAGGGAAACAGCAACTAATGAAAAACTGTTTTTT
TRBJ1-1 | . | . | TRBV5-5 | CASSLRSLNTEAFF | TGTGCCAGCAGCTTGCGGAGCTTGAACACTGAAGCTTTCTTT
TRBJ2-3 | . | TRBD2 | TRBV7-2 | CASSLWGTSGRGDTQYF | TGTGCCAGCAGCTTATGGGGGACTAGCGGGAGGGGCGATACGCAGTATTTT
TRBJ2-3 | . | . | TRBV11-2 | CASSSKPGLNTDTQYF | TGTGCCAGCAGCTCAAAACCGGGACTCAACACAGATACGCAGTATTTT
TRBJ1-5 | . | . | TRBV30 | CAWSSGYSNQPQHF | TGTGCCTGGAGTTCAGGTTATAGCAATCAGCCCCAGCATTTT
TRBJ2-3 | . | . | TRBV12-5 | CASGLVQITDTQYF | TGTGCTAGTGGTTTGGTGCAGATCACAGATACGCAGTATTTT
TRBJ1-6 | . | . | TRBV7-9 | CASSLVQGSSPLHF | TGTGCCAGCAGCTTAGTCCAAGGGAGTTCACCCCTCCACTTT
TRBJ2-2 | . | . | TRBV18 | CASSQLTLTGELFF | TGTGCCAGCTCACAGTTGACTCTCACCGGGGAGCTGTTTTTT
TRBJ2-1 | . | . | TRBV4-3 | CASSQSTGNYNEQFF | TGCGCCAGCAGCCAATCTACAGGTAACTACAATGAGCAGTTCTTC
TRBJ1-3 | . | . | TRBV5-1 | CASSLGQTSGNTIYF | TGCGCCAGCAGCTTGGGACAAACCTCTGGAAACACCATATATTTT
TRBJ1-2 | . | . | TRBV7-8 | CASSPHREGYTF | TGTGCCAGCAGCCCACACAGGGAGGGCTACACCTTC
TRBJ1-1 | . | TRBD1 | TRBV29-1 | CSVPSPGQGRGKAFF | TGCAGCGTCCCGTCTCCGGGACAGGGTCGGGGAAAAGCTTTCTTT
TRBJ2-3 | once | TRBD2 | TRBV9 | CASSPRTSGTDTQYF | TGTGCCAGCAGCCCAAGGACTAGCGGCACAGATACGCAGTATTTT
TRBJ2-3 | . | . | TRBV6-5 | CASTPEGLGTDTQYF | TGTGCCAGCACACCGGAGGGACTCGGCACAGATACGCAGTATTTT
TRBJ2-7 | . | TRBD2 | TRBV19 | CASSIDSGSRPVGQYF | TGTGCCAGTAGTATAGATAGCGGGAGTAGGCCGGTCGGGCAGTACTTC
TRBJ2-1 | once | . | TRBV5-1 | CASRFADSYNEQFF | TGCGCCAGCAGGTTCGCGGATTCCTACAATGAGCAGTTCTTC
TRBJ2-1 | . | . | TRBV5-1 | CASSPNNNEQFF | TGCGCCAGCAGCCCTAATAACAATGAGCAGTTCTTC
TRBJ1-2 | . | TRBD1 | TRBV5-8 | CASSLAATGPNGYTF | TGTGCCAGCAGCTTGGCAGCGACAGGGCCCAATGGCTACACCTTC
TRBJ1-2 | . | TRBD1 | TRBV27 | CASSLGVSGQMASGYTF | TGTGCCAGCAGTTTAGGGGTGTCGGGACAGATGGCGAGTGGCTACACCTTC
TRBJ1-1 | . | . | TRBV6-6 | CASSFQMNTEAFF | TGTGCCAGCAGTTTCCAGATGAACACTGAAGCTTTCTTT
TRBJ1-4 | . | . | TRBV29-1 | CSVEVRERQLEKLFF | TGCAGCGTTGAAGTCCGGGAGCGGCAACTAGAAAAACTGTTTTTT
TRBJ1-4 | . | . | TRBV5-1 | CASRTATNEKLFF | TGCGCCAGCCGCACAGCAACTAATGAAAAACTGTTTTTT